One TCR beta chain is described in this entry. This sample is drawn from a study of blood T cell repertoires in COVID-19. Study-level information: The study drew acute and convalescent COVID-19 samples from the United States, Italy and Spain. The cDNA or gDNA used as material had been derived from T cells, B-cell-depleted T cells, or PBMCs.

Sequencing was performed with immunoSEQ multiplex PCR; in TCRdb, only in-frame clones are kept and a portion is missing. Found here are just over 300,000 clones, under 90% of them singletons; the top ten hold less than 2%. The sequence was obtained from a woman between 25 and 40 years old with COVID-19, enrolled during active disease. The sequenced sample consisted of peripheral blood.

Written as DNA, the CDR3 is TGCGCCAGCAGTGAGACAGGGGACTATGGCTACACCTTC. Translating it yields CASSETGDYGYTF. This chain links TRBV10-1 with TRBJ1-2; 7 bases map to TRBD1. The CDR3 has 13 residues. Unmatched junction bases numbered 0, after V lost 2 bases and J lost 3 bases. In germline, CDR1 is WNHNN, CDR2 SYGVQD (reference sequence).